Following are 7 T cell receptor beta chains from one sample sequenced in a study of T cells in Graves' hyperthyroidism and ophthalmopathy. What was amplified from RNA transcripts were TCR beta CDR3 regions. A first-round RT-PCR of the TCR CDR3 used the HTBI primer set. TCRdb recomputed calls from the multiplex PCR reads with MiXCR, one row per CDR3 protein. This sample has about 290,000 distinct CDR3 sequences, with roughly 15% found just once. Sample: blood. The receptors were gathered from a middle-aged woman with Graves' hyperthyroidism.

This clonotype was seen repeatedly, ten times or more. Here the CDR3 reads CASKGTGYQPQHF. The CDR3 coding sequence is TGTGCCAGCAAGGGGACAGGCTATCAGCCCCAGCATTTT. The chain recombines TRBV6-1 with TRBJ1-5, with 8 bases aligning to TRBD1. With V trimmed by 7 bases and J by 5 bases, 4 bases remained unmatched. CDR3 length equals 13 residues. Germline assignment: CDR1 MNHNS and CDR2 SASEGT.

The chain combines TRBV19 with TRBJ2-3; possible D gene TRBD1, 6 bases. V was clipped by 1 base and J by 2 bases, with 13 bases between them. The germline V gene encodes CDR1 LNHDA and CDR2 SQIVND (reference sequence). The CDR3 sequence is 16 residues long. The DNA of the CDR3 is TGTGCCAGTAGTATAGTTGCAGGGGCTGCCACAGATACGCAGTATTTT. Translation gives CASSIVAGAATDTQYF.

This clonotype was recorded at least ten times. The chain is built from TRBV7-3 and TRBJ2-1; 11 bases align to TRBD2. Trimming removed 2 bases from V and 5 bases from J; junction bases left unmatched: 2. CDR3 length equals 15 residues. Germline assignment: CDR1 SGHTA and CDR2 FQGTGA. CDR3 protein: CASSLGTSGDNEQFF. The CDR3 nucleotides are TGTGCCAGCAGCTTAGGGACTAGCGGTGACAATGAGCAGTTCTTC.

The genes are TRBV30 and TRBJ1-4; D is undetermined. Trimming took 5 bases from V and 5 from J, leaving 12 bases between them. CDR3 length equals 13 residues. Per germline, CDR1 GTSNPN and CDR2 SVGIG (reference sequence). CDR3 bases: TGTGCCTGGGAGCCGGGGTTGAATGAAAAACTGTTTTTT. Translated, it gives CAWEPGLNEKLFF.

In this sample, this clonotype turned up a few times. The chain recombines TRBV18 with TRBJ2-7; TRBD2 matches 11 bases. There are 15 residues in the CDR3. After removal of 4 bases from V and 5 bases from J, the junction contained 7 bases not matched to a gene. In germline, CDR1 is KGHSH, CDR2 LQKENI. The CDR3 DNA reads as TGTGCCAGCTCACTACAGGCTAGCGGGAGGAACGAGCAGTACTTC. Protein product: CASSLQASGRNEQYF.

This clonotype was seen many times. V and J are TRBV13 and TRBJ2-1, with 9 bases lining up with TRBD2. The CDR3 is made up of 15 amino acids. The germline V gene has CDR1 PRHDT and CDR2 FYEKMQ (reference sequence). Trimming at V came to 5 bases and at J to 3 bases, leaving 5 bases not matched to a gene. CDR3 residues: CASSHSGRGYNEQFF. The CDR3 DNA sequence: TGTGCCAGCAGCCATAGCGGGAGAGGCTACAATGAGCAGTTCTTC.

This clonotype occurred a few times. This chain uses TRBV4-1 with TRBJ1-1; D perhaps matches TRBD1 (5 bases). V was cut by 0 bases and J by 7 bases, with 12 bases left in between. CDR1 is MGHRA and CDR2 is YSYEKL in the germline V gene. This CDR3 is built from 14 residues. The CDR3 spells CASSQEGGVIEAFF. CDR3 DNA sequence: TGCGCCAGCAGCCAAGAGGGAGGGGTTATTGAAGCTTTCTTT.